Detailed here is one T cell receptor (beta chain). The sample belongs to a study of blood T cell repertoires in COVID-19. The wider study: The United States, Italy and Spain were the sources of the acute and convalescent COVID-19 samples.

TCRdb's copy holds only in-frame clones and misses some; the assay was immunoSEQ multiplex PCR. The table lists some 130,000 clones, 84% of them singletons, with more than 1.3% in the top ten. The TCR originated in a man in his sixties with acute or convalescent COVID-19. The sample was peripheral blood.

This chain's CDR3 is CASSPSGEGYTF. The CDR3 DNA reads as TGTGCCAGCAGCCCCTCGGGAGAGGGCTACACCTTC. This rearrangement joins TRBV12-3 or TRBV12-4 to TRBJ1-2, with D uncertain. The CDR3 totals 12 residues. V lost 6 bases, J lost 8 bases, and 13 bases lay in between.